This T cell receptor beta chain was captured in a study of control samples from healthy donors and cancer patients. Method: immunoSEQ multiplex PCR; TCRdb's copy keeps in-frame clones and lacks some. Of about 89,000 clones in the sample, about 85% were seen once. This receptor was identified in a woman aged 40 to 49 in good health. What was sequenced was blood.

In DNA form, the CDR3 reads TGTGCCAGCGGCTACACAGATACGCAGTATTTT. This encodes CASGYTDTQYF. The chain combines TRBV7-9 with TRBJ2-3; D is ambiguous. Trimming took 8 bases from V and 2 from J, leaving 5 bases between them. Germline V gene lookup returns CDR1 SEHNR and CDR2 FQNEAQ (reference sequence). CDR3 length equals 11 residues.